A selection of T cell receptor beta chains follows, all from one sample in a study of blood T cell repertoires in COVID-19. This table comes from immunoSEQ multiplex PCR, and its TCRdb copy is limited to in-frame clones, with some not included. The sample shows about 230,000 clones, approximately 80% of them seen only once. The source material was peripheral blood. The origin of the receptors is a man aged 35-49 years who had recovered from COVID-19. CDR3s include the opening cysteine and the closing phenylalanine or tryptophan. The order of the fields is D gene, V gene, J gene, CDR3 protein. The D gene is left open where the match is weak.

D gene: NA; V gene: TRBV12-3/TRBV12-4; J gene: TRBJ2-3; CDR3 protein: CASSPSDYLTQYF
D gene: NA; V gene: TRBV9; J gene: TRBJ2-2; CDR3 protein: CASSPRRSTGELFF
D gene: TRBD1; V gene: TRBV9; J gene: TRBJ2-3; CDR3 protein: CASSVEGAMSDTQYF
D gene: NA; V gene: TRBV2; J gene: TRBJ2-7; CDR3 protein: CASSEGGTALYEQYF
D gene: TRBD1; V gene: TRBV4-1; J gene: TRBJ1-6; CDR3 protein: CASSLTGGANSPLHF
D gene: NA; V gene: TRBV5-6; J gene: TRBJ1-1; CDR3 protein: CASSLSDRLLTEAFF
D gene: NA; V gene: TRBV5-1; J gene: TRBJ1-1; CDR3 protein: CASSFYARGMRGMNTEAFF
D gene: NA; V gene: TRBV29-1; J gene: TRBJ2-5; CDR3 protein: CSGGTAGETQYF
D gene: NA; V gene: TRBV3-1/TRBV3-2; J gene: TRBJ2-7; CDR3 protein: CASRRDGSYEQYF
D gene: TRBD2; V gene: TRBV19; J gene: TRBJ2-2; CDR3 protein: CASSSYSGRFSGELFF
D gene: NA; V gene: TRBV5-1; J gene: TRBJ1-1; CDR3 protein: CASSGVGGTEAFF
D gene: NA; V gene: TRBV14; J gene: TRBJ1-2; CDR3 protein: CASSQGPGNYGYTF
D gene: TRBD1; V gene: TRBV18; J gene: TRBJ1-5; CDR3 protein: CASSPGTGDQPQHF
D gene: TRBD2; V gene: TRBV7-2; J gene: TRBJ2-2; CDR3 protein: CASSPLAANTGELFF
D gene: NA; V gene: TRBV23-1; J gene: TRBJ2-7; CDR3 protein: CASSQSSDSNVVLYEQYF
D gene: TRBD1; V gene: TRBV28; J gene: TRBJ1-2; CDR3 protein: CASSQYRRDRGRGDGYTF
D gene: TRBD2; V gene: TRBV7-2; J gene: TRBJ2-2; CDR3 protein: CASSLRLAGAGELFF
D gene: TRBD2; V gene: TRBV2; J gene: TRBJ2-5; CDR3 protein: CASKPGGPGETQYF
D gene: NA; V gene: TRBV11-2; J gene: TRBJ2-2; CDR3 protein: CASSHREGTGELFF
D gene: NA; V gene: TRBV7-9; J gene: TRBJ1-1; CDR3 protein: CASSYTQGTEAFF
D gene: NA; V gene: TRBV4-3; J gene: TRBJ2-7; CDR3 protein: CASSQDRVNYEQYF
D gene: NA; V gene: TRBV12-3/TRBV12-4; J gene: TRBJ1-1; CDR3 protein: CASRDSLGTEAFF
D gene: TRBD2; V gene: TRBV5-4; J gene: TRBJ2-1; CDR3 protein: CASSSGTSGGAFRDEQFF
D gene: TRBD2; V gene: TRBV29-1; J gene: TRBJ2-1; CDR3 protein: CSAVGGGPLNEQFF
D gene: NA; V gene: TRBV5-6; J gene: TRBJ1-1; CDR3 protein: CASSLGGGIMNTEAFF
D gene: NA; V gene: TRBV18; J gene: TRBJ1-4; CDR3 protein: CASSSTAANEKLFF
D gene: TRBD2; V gene: TRBV13; J gene: TRBJ2-3; CDR3 protein: CASSLGLAGGLVDTQYF
D gene: NA; V gene: TRBV7-8; J gene: TRBJ2-2; CDR3 protein: CASSLEQGFGELFF
D gene: NA; V gene: TRBV29-1; J gene: TRBJ2-5; CDR3 protein: CSVERTDQETQYF
D gene: TRBD1; V gene: TRBV13; J gene: TRBJ1-1; CDR3 protein: CASSTNRGRNTEAFF
D gene: NA; V gene: TRBV4-3; J gene: TRBJ2-1; CDR3 protein: CASSQDYRSSGRFF
D gene: TRBD1; V gene: TRBV27; J gene: TRBJ2-4; CDR3 protein: CASSLRSGQGYMGIQYF
D gene: NA; V gene: TRBV7-9; J gene: TRBJ2-7; CDR3 protein: CASSLGTPRVSYEQYF
D gene: TRBD1; V gene: TRBV27; J gene: TRBJ1-6; CDR3 protein: CASSLSRTGGNSPLHF
D gene: TRBD1; V gene: TRBV20-1; J gene: TRBJ2-6; CDR3 protein: CSASDRGVSGANVLTF
D gene: TRBD1; V gene: TRBV6-2/TRBV6-3; J gene: TRBJ1-2; CDR3 protein: CASSSGTGRGDYGYTF
D gene: NA; V gene: TRBV6-4; J gene: TRBJ2-7; CDR3 protein: CASSLLWSGDYEQYF
D gene: NA; V gene: TRBV7-2; J gene: TRBJ1-1; CDR3 protein: CASIQQVSNTEAFF
D gene: TRBD1; V gene: TRBV11-3; J gene: TRBJ2-7; CDR3 protein: CASSPRQGIHEQYF
D gene: NA; V gene: TRBV9; J gene: TRBJ2-3; CDR3 protein: CASSVVNTDTQYF
D gene: NA; V gene: TRBV4-3; J gene: TRBJ1-1; CDR3 protein: CASSQYRDPNTEAFF